The 12 T cell receptor beta chains given below trace back to one sample, sequenced in a study of T cell responses to AZD1222 COVID-19 vaccine. The table came from immunoSEQ multiplex PCR; TCRdb's copy has only in-frame clones and leaves some out. The sample contains 130,000 to 150,000 clones, 92% of which appear only once. Sequencing was performed on peripheral blood, taken on day 0 of AZD1222 vaccination. All receptors derive from an adult in good health.

The chain joins TRBV6-2 or TRBV6-3 to TRBJ1-5; 7 bases agree with TRBD1. The CDR3 is made up of 14 amino acids. From germline, CDR1 is MNHEY and CDR2 SVGEGT. V trimming: 4 bases; J trimming: 6 bases; junction bases outside the gene matches: 6. As DNA, the CDR3 is TGTGCCAGCAGTTCCGAGGGGGCGGGTCAGCCCCAGCATTTT. It yields the protein CASSSEGAGQPQHF.

The chain is built from TRBV3-1 (or the pseudogene TRBV3-2) and TRBJ1-2; 9 bases line up with TRBD1. CDR3 length equals 15 residues. V was pared by 2 bases and J by 5 bases, with 6 bases of the junction left unmatched. The germline V gene encodes CDR1 LGHDT and CDR2 YNNKEL (reference sequence). CDR3 sequence (DNA): TGTGCCAGCAGCCAAACGACAGGGGGGGGATATGGCTACACCTTC. Protein sequence: CASSQTTGGGYGYTF.

This clone was observed a handful of times. This chain uses TRBV24-1 with TRBJ2-7; perhaps TRBD2 as D (6 bases). The CDR3 runs to 16 residues. V lost 1 base, J lost 3 bases, and 15 bases lay in between. In germline, CDR1 is KGHDR, CDR2 SFDVKD. CDR3 residues: CATSDFYVGGDYEQYF. In DNA form, the CDR3 reads TGTGCCACCAGTGATTTCTACGTTGGCGGGGACTACGAGCAGTACTTC.

The chain employs TRBV3-1 (or the pseudogene TRBV3-2) and TRBJ2-2; 9 nucleotides align to TRBD1. The germline CDR1 and CDR2 sequences are LGHDT and YNNKEL (reference sequence). This CDR3 spans 17 amino acids. Trimming took 0 bases from V and 0 from J; bases not matched to a gene: 2. Written as DNA, the CDR3 is TGTGCCAGCAGCCAAGACAGGGACAGGGCGAACACCGGGGAGCTGTTTTTT. Residues: CASSQDRDRANTGELFF.

The V call is TRBV9, the J call TRBJ1-6; 9 bases line up with TRBD1. Germline V gives CDR1 SGDLS, CDR2 YYNGEE. This CDR3 contains 19 residues. V lost 0 bases and J lost 6; bases outside the gene matches: 13. The DNA of the CDR3 is TGTGCCAGCAGCGTAGACCAGGGACAGGGCCACACTCCTAATTCACCCCTCCACTTT. Protein sequence: CASSVDQGQGHTPNSPLHF.

This clone occurred once. The V and J genes are TRBV6-5 and TRBJ2-7; D perhaps matches TRBD1 (5 bases). Trimming removed 0 bases at V and 6 bases at J, with 9 bases between. The germline V gene has CDR1 MNHEY and CDR2 SVGAGI. The CDR3 has 13 residues. The CDR3: CASSYSNGAEQYF. In DNA, the CDR3 is TGTGCCAGCAGTTACTCGAATGGGGCCGAGCAGTACTTC.

The V call is TRBV7-9, the J call TRBJ2-7; D might be TRBD1 (5 bases). Trimming pared 10 bases from V and 4 bases from J, leaving 20 bases between. The CDR3 is 14 residues long. CDR1 SEHNR and CDR2 FQNEAQ come from the germline V gene (reference sequence). The CDR3 coding sequence is TGTGCCACCCAAAGGGGCGCAAGCCCGTACGAGCAGTACTTC. Its translation is CATQRGASPYEQYF.

The chain is built from TRBV5-4 and TRBJ2-1; D is possibly TRBD2 (5 bases). This CDR3 has 15 amino acids. Germline assignment: CDR1 SGHNT and CDR2 YYREEE (reference sequence). Trimming stripped 3 bases from V and 9 bases from J, with 19 bases between. CDR3 in amino acids: CASSSLTGGRGEQFF. CDR3 in DNA: TGTGCCAGCAGCTCTTTGACTGGCGGTCGGGGTGAGCAGTTCTTC.

This chain joins TRBV11-2 and TRBJ2-5; TRBD2 matches at 15 bases. This CDR3 has 18 residues. Looked up from germline, CDR1 is SGHAT and CDR2 is FQNNGV. Germline trimming cut 4 bases from V and 7 bases from J; bases unmatched to any gene: 13. CDR3 protein: CASSSQGLAGGSAGTQYF. Written as DNA, the CDR3 is TGTGCCAGCAGCTCCCAAGGACTAGCGGGAGGGTCTGCGGGGACCCAGTACTTC.

This clone was seen a handful of times. The chain links TRBV9 to TRBJ1-2; 7 bases are shared with TRBD1. V dropped 4 bases and J dropped 3; count of bases not matched to a gene: 6. Germline V gene sequence: CDR1 SGDLS, CDR2 YYNGEE. The CDR3 is made up of 14 amino acids. The CDR3 reads CASSPRDSYYGYTF. Written as DNA, the CDR3 is TGTGCCAGCAGCCCTCGGGACAGCTACTATGGCTACACCTTC.

This chain links TRBV29-1 with TRBJ2-1; 14 bases map to TRBD2. CDR1 and CDR2 from the germline V gene are SQVTM and ANQGSEA. The CDR3 extends over 14 amino acids. V lost 3 bases and J lost 9; bases outside the gene matches: 4. CDR3 in amino acids: CSVEGLAGVPEQFF. The CDR3 DNA reads as TGCAGCGTTGAGGGACTAGCGGGAGTCCCTGAGCAGTTCTTC.

The genes are TRBV12-5 and TRBJ2-7; possibly TRBD2 for D (5 bases). There are 12 residues in the CDR3. The ends were cut back, 7 bases at V and 3 bases at J, with 10 bases in the middle. The germline CDR1 and CDR2 sequences are LGHNT and FRNRAP. The CDR3 loop is CASADGDYEQYF. The CDR3 nucleotides read TGTGCTAGTGCGGACGGGGACTACGAGCAGTACTTC.